These T cell receptor beta chains were read from a single sample in a study of T cells after posttransplantation cyclophosphamide. Measured with immunoSEQ multiplex PCR; TCRdb has only the in-frame clones, and not every one. The data show 10,000 to 15,000 clones, over 70% seen once. Sequencing was performed on PBMCs, taken 367 days after allogeneic stem cell transplant with calcineurin inhibitor and methotrexate. The receptors shown here come from a young adult male patient who received an allogeneic stem cell transplant from an unrelated donor, was CMV-positive, and had acute GVHD only. Some T cells may be transferred from the graft donor. CDR3s include the opening cysteine and the closing phenylalanine or tryptophan. The order of the fields is V gene, clone size, D gene, J gene, CDR3 protein, CDR3 DNA. The D gene is left open where the match is weak. Clone size is shown for a subset of rows, as once, few, many or a class of expanded clone.

v_gene: TRBV11-3
abundance: .
d_gene: .
j_gene: TRBJ2-2
CDR3aa: CASSSPSTNTGELFF
CDR3nt: TGTGCCAGCAGCTCCCCATCCACGAACACCGGGGAGCTGTTTTTT

v_gene: TRBV7-2
abundance: .
d_gene: TRBD1
j_gene: TRBJ1-6
CDR3aa: CASSSQGEPLHF
CDR3nt: TGTGCCAGCAGCTCTCAGGGGGAACCCCTCCACTTT

v_gene: TRBV6-5
abundance: .
d_gene: TRBD2
j_gene: TRBJ2-7
CDR3aa: CASRGGIEQYF
CDR3nt: TGTGCCAGCCGGGGGGGCATCGAGCAGTACTTC

v_gene: TRBV2
abundance: .
d_gene: .
j_gene: TRBJ1-1
CDR3aa: CASSEWPMNTEAFF
CDR3nt: TGTGCCAGCAGTGAGTGGCCGATGAACACTGAAGCTTTCTTT

v_gene: TRBV7-8
abundance: large
d_gene: .
j_gene: TRBJ2-1
CDR3aa: CASSRRGLSDNEQFF
CDR3nt: TGTGCCAGCAGCCGCAGGGGCTTGTCGGACAATGAGCAGTTCTTC

v_gene: TRBV6-1
abundance: few
d_gene: TRBD1
j_gene: TRBJ2-5
CDR3aa: CASSPTGVETQYF
CDR3nt: TGTGCCAGCAGCCCTACAGGGGTAGAGACCCAGTACTTC

v_gene: TRBV7-2
abundance: .
d_gene: .
j_gene: TRBJ2-7
CDR3aa: CASSSIAWEQYF
CDR3nt: TGTGCCAGCAGCTCCATAGCGTGGGAGCAGTACTTC

v_gene: TRBV7-9
abundance: few
d_gene: .
j_gene: TRBJ2-1
CDR3aa: CASSLDGSGVFF
CDR3nt: TGTGCCAGCAGCTTAGATGGTTCAGGGGTATTCTTC

v_gene: TRBV4-3
abundance: few
d_gene: .
j_gene: TRBJ1-6
CDR3aa: CASSQDLSSPLHF
CDR3nt: TGCGCCAGCAGCCAAGATCTCAGTTCACCCCTCCACTTT

v_gene: TRBV7-2
abundance: .
d_gene: .
j_gene: TRBJ1-1
CDR3aa: CASRKMGGNTEAFF
CDR3nt: TGTGCCAGCCGGAAGATGGGGGGGAACACTGAAGCTTTCTTT

v_gene: TRBV19
abundance: .
d_gene: TRBD1
j_gene: TRBJ2-7
CDR3aa: CASRTGTGPYEQYF
CDR3nt: TGTGCCAGTAGGACCGGGACAGGGCCCTACGAGCAGTACTTC

v_gene: TRBV5-4
abundance: .
d_gene: TRBD2
j_gene: TRBJ2-5
CDR3aa: CASSLEASGSQTQYF
CDR3nt: TGTGCCAGCAGCTTGGAAGCTAGCGGGAGCCAGACCCAGTACTTC

v_gene: TRBV4-1
abundance: once
d_gene: TRBD1
j_gene: TRBJ2-7
CDR3aa: CASSQVGGRTGGYEQYF
CDR3nt: TGCGCCAGCAGCCAAGTTGGTGGAAGGACAGGGGGCTACGAGCAGTACTTC

v_gene: TRBV13
abundance: .
d_gene: .
j_gene: TRBJ1-4
CDR3aa: CASSFARVGTNEKLFF
CDR3nt: TGTGCCAGCAGCTTTGCCAGGGTTGGAACTAATGAAAAACTGTTTTTT

v_gene: TRBV29-1
abundance: once
d_gene: TRBD1
j_gene: TRBJ1-1
CDR3aa: CSVVIVGQGVYYEAFF
CDR3nt: TGCAGCGTTGTGATAGTCGGACAGGGGGTCTATTACGAAGCTTTCTTT

v_gene: TRBV7-3
abundance: .
d_gene: .
j_gene: TRBJ2-2
CDR3aa: CASSRQGNPGELFF
CDR3nt: TGTGCCAGCAGCCGGCAGGGGAATCCCGGGGAGCTGTTTTTT

v_gene: TRBV7-3
abundance: few
d_gene: TRBD2
j_gene: TRBJ2-1
CDR3aa: CASSFSGGYNEQFF
CDR3nt: TGTGCCAGCAGCTTTAGCGGGGGGTACAATGAGCAGTTCTTC